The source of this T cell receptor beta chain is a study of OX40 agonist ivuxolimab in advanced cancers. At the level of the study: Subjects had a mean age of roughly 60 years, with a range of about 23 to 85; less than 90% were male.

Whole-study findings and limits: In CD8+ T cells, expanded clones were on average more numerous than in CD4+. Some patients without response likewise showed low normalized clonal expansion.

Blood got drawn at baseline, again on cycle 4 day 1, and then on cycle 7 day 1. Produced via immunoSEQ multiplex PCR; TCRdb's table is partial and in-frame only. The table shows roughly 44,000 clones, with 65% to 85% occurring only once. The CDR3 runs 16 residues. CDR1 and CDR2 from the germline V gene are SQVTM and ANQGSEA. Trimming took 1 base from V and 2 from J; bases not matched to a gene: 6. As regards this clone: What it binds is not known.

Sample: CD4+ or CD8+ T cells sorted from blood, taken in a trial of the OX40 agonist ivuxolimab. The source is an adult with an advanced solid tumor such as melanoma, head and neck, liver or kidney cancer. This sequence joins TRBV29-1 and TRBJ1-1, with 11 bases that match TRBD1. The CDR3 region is CSVEGRDRGSNTEAFF. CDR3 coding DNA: TGCAGCGTTGAAGGTAGGGACAGGGGGTCAAACACTGAAGCTTTCTTT.